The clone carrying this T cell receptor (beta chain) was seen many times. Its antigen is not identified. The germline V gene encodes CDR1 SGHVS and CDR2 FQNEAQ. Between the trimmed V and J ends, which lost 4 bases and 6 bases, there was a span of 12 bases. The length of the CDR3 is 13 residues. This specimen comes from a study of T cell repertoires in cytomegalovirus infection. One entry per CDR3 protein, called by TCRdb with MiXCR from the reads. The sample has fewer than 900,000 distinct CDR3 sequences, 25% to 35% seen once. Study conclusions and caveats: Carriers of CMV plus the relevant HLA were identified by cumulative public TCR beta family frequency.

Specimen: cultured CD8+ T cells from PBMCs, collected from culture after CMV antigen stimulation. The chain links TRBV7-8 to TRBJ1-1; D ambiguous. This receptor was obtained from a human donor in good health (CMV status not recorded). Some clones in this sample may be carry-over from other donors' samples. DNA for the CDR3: TGTGCCAGCAGCTCCGAGGGAGACGCTGAAGCTTTCTTT. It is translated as CASSSEGDAEAFF.